Below are 28 T cell receptor beta chains sequenced from a single sample in a study of cytomegalovirus exposure and HLA in healthy donors. Assay: immunoSEQ multiplex PCR; the TCRdb copy retains only in-frame clones and omits some. The sample records about 160,000 clones, nearly 90% being singletons. The sequenced sample consisted of PBMCs. These receptors originate from a woman under 30 in good health and CMV-seropositive.

A single count supports this clone. The rearrangement uses TRBV11-2 and TRBJ1-1; D remains unclear. V was clipped by 1 base and J by 1 base, with 7 bases between them. The germline gives CDR1 SGHAT, CDR2 FQNNGV. CDR3 length: 14 residues. The CDR3 region is CASSLGLGNTEAFF. CDR3 DNA sequence: TGTGCCAGCAGCTTAGGACTGGGGAACACTGAAGCTTTCTTT.

The J gene is TRBJ2-3, the V gene TRBV29-1; D is perhaps TRBD2 (5 bases). The germline CDR1 and CDR2 sequences are SQVTM and ANQGSEA. This CDR3 comprises 18 residues. V was clipped by 7 bases and J by 0 bases, with 26 bases between them. The DNA of the CDR3 is TGCAGCGGATTCGGGCTACGAGGAGGCGGAACTAGCACAGATACGCAGTATTTT. Protein product: CSGFGLRGGGTSTDTQYF.

This chain connects TRBV25-1 to TRBJ2-4, with D possibly being TRBD2 (6 bases). Trimming stripped 5 bases from V and 5 bases from J, with 10 bases between. The germline CDR1 and CDR2 sequences are MGHDK and SYGVNS. The length of the CDR3 is 13 residues. The CDR3 protein is CASSRTGENIQYF. CDR3 sequence (DNA): TGTGCCAGCAGTCGTACGGGGGAAAACATTCAGTACTTC.

The chain uses TRBV29-1 and TRBJ2-7, with a tentative D call TRBD2 (6 bases). The CDR3 is made up of 13 amino acids. CDR1 and CDR2 (germline): SQVTM, ANQGSEA. V was trimmed by 4 bases and J by 2 bases, leaving 12 bases between them. The CDR3: CSVVEGLTYEQYF. In DNA form, the CDR3 reads TGCAGCGTTGTTGAGGGACTTACCTACGAGCAGTACTTC.

This clone showed up just a few times. The chain links TRBV2 to TRBJ1-5, with D possibly matching TRBD1 (5 bases). V was pared by 5 bases and J by 0 bases, with 11 bases between. This CDR3 is built from 15 residues. Germline CDR1 and CDR2: SNHLY and FYNNEI. CDR3 region: CASSKEGISNQPQHF. The CDR3 nucleotides are TGTGCCAGCAGTAAAGAGGGGATTAGCAATCAGCCCCAGCATTTT.

The chain uses TRBV29-1 and TRBJ2-7; 9 bases line up with TRBD1. This CDR3 has 13 residues. V shed 7 bases, J shed 3 bases, and the junction held 7 bases outside the gene matches. Germline assignment: CDR1 SQVTM and CDR2 ANQGSEA. The CDR3 DNA reads as TGCAGCGCTCTCGCGGGACAGGGCTACGAGCAGTACTTC. It specifies CSALAGQGYEQYF.

This clone was seen only once. V usage is TRBV5-6 and J usage is TRBJ2-7; D is possibly TRBD2 (5 bases). Germline CDR1 is SGHDT and CDR2 is YYEEEE. The V end was cut by 0 bases, the J end by 0 bases, with 13 bases between. CDR3 length: 16 residues. This CDR3 is CASSLVGGPDSYEQYF. CDR3 coding DNA: TGTGCCAGCAGCTTGGTCGGCGGGCCCGACTCCTACGAGCAGTACTTC.

The gene calls are TRBV10-1 and TRBJ2-2; D perhaps matches TRBD2 (6 bases). V lost 6 bases and J 3 bases, leaving 14 bases between the germline ends. The CDR3 has 15 amino acids. The germline gives CDR1 WNHNN, CDR2 SYGVQD (reference sequence). In nucleotides, the CDR3 is TGCGCCAGCAGCCCCCAGACTAGTTACACCGGGGAGCTGTTTTTT. Its protein is CASSPQTSYTGELFF.

This clone has a single count. The V gene is TRBV11-1, the J gene TRBJ2-7, with 7 nucleotides matching TRBD2. V was clipped by 5 bases and J by 3 bases; unmatched bases: 10. The CDR3 is 15 residues long. CDR1 and CDR2 (germline): SGHAT, FQDESV (reference sequence). The chain's CDR3 is CASSPTGAGDYEQYF. CDR3 sequence (DNA): TGTGCCAGCAGCCCCACCGGGGCGGGGGACTACGAGCAGTACTTC.

This sequence joins TRBV29-1 and TRBJ2-5; TRBD1 matches 7 bases. This CDR3 spans 13 amino acids. J gave up 1 base and V 4 bases, and 3 bases lay outside the gene matches. CDR1 and CDR2 (germline): SQVTM, ANQGSEA. CDR3 sequence: CSVVGQVQETQYF. CDR3 sequence (DNA): TGCAGCGTTGTCGGACAGGTCCAAGAGACCCAGTACTTC.

In DNA, the CDR3 is TGCGCCAGCAGCTTGGTGGGGTCGCGGGCCGGAAATGAAAAACTGTTTTTT. This gives the protein CASSLVGSRAGNEKLFF. This chain joins TRBV5-1 and TRBJ1-4; the D is unclear. V was trimmed by 0 bases and J by 5 bases, leaving 17 bases between them. CDR1 is SGHRS and CDR2 is YFSETQ in the germline V gene. This CDR3 contains 17 residues.

The V gene is TRBV29-1, the J gene TRBJ1-3; the D is unclear. Germline CDR1 and CDR2: SQVTM and ANQGSEA. The CDR3 is 12 residues long. V shed 7 bases and J shed 0 bases, with 7 bases lying between them. For the CDR3, the DNA is TGCAGCGCCGCAGACTCTGGAAACACCATATATTTT. This gives the protein CSAADSGNTIYF. Full variable domain (outside the CDR3, taken from reference TRBV29-1 and TRBJ1-3): SAVISQKPSRDICQRGTSLTIQCQVDSQVTMMFWYRQQPGQSLTLIATANQGSEATYESGFVIDKFPISRPNLTFSTLTVSNMSPEDSSIYLCSAADSGNTIYFGEGSWLTVV.

V gene TRBV7-9 combines with J gene TRBJ2-2; D perhaps matches TRBD1 (6 bases). The CDR3 runs to 16 residues. Trimming stripped 0 bases from V and 1 base from J, with 9 bases between. The germline CDR1 and CDR2 sequences are SEHNR and FQNEAQ (reference sequence). CDR3 region: CASSLAGRGNTGELFF. Written as DNA, the CDR3 is TGTGCCAGCAGCTTAGCAGGCAGGGGGAACACCGGGGAGCTGTTTTTT.

The table lists this clone with a count of one. V and J are TRBV6-1 and TRBJ2-7; a weak D match, TRBD1 (5 bases). V dropped 7 bases and J dropped 3 bases, with 16 bases sitting between them. Per the germline V gene, CDR1 is MNHNS and CDR2 is SASEGT. This CDR3 is 14 amino acids long. The DNA for the CDR3 is TGTGCCAGCAACCAGGGTCAGGCCTTCTACGAGCAGTACTTC. Translated: CASNQGQAFYEQYF.

The chain has TRBV30 and TRBJ2-7; weak D call: TRBD1 (7 bases). CDR1 and CDR2 from the germline V gene are GTSNPN and SVGIG (reference sequence). This CDR3 is built from 12 residues. V lost 8 bases to trimming and J lost 4 bases, with 15 bases between them. CDR3 in DNA: TGTGCCGGAGGGGGGACAGCGTACGAGCAGTACTTC. Translation: CAGGGTAYEQYF.

The chain uses TRBV6-5 and TRBJ2-1, with D tentatively TRBD1 (6 bases). Germline CDR1 and CDR2: MNHEY and SVGAGI. V lost 6 bases, J lost 2 bases, and 14 bases lay in between. This CDR3 is built from 15 residues. CDR3 bases: TGTGCCAGCAGCCCCGGACAGCAAACCTACAATGAGCAGTTCTTC. It translates to CASSPGQQTYNEQFF.

This clone was seen a single time. V usage is TRBV7-3 and J usage is TRBJ2-1, with 8 bases identical to TRBD2. Unmatched junction bases numbered 3, after V lost 2 bases and J lost 3 bases. The CDR3 sequence is 15 residues long. Germline V gene lookup returns CDR1 SGHTA and CDR2 FQGTGA. CDR3 sequence: CASSLGGGNYNEQFF. As DNA, the CDR3 is TGTGCCAGCAGCTTAGGCGGGGGGAACTACAATGAGCAGTTCTTC.

The genes are TRBV5-1 and TRBJ2-3; D remains unclear. This CDR3 comprises 14 residues. Looked up from germline, CDR1 is SGHRS and CDR2 is YFSETQ. Trimming cost V 0 bases and J 3 bases, with 8 bases left between them. The CDR3 spells CASSLESRTDTQYF. The CDR3 nucleotides read TGCGCCAGCAGCTTGGAATCCAGGACAGATACGCAGTATTTT.

The chain couples TRBV14 to TRBJ2-7; possibly TRBD1 for D (6 bases). Trimming stripped 2 bases from V and 4 bases from J, with 9 bases between. This CDR3 spans 13 amino acids. The germline V gene has CDR1 SGHDN and CDR2 FVKESK. The CDR3 loop is CASSQQGFYEQYF. CDR3 sequence (DNA): TGTGCCAGCAGCCAACAGGGGTTTTACGAGCAGTACTTC. The full variable domain, rest sourced from reference TRBV14 and TRBJ2-7, is EAGVTQFPSHSVIEKGQTVTLRCDPISGHDNLYWYRRVMGKEIKFLLHFVKESKQDESGMPNNRFLAERTGGTYSTLKVQPAELEDSGVYFCASSQQGFYEQYFGPGTRLTVT.

On this clone: A read error may account for a junction end that differs from germline. The V and J genes are TRBV6-5 and TRBJ2-7, with 9 bases identical to TRBD2. Germline assignment: CDR1 MNHEY and CDR2 SVGAGI. The CDR3 is 13 amino acids. The CDR3, as DNA: TGTGTCAGCAGAGCGGGAGGTTCAGACGAGCAGTACTTC. This sequence encodes CVSRAGGSDEQYF.

V usage is TRBV18 and J usage is TRBJ2-7; TRBD2 agrees at 13 bases. This CDR3 spans 16 amino acids. The germline V gene encodes CDR1 KGHSH and CDR2 LQKENI. After removal of 6 bases from V and 2 bases from J, the junction contained 7 bases not matched to a gene. CDR3 region: CASSPGLAGLTYEQYF. In DNA, the CDR3 is TGTGCCAGCTCCCCGGGACTAGCGGGACTCACCTACGAGCAGTACTTC.

The rearrangement links TRBV4-3 to TRBJ1-2, with D perhaps matching TRBD1 (6 bases). Per the germline V gene, CDR1 is LGHNA and CDR2 is YSLEER. The V end was cut by 0 bases, the J end by 4 bases, with 12 bases between. The CDR3 is 15 amino acids. The CDR3 protein is CASSQESGRGYGYTF. In DNA, the CDR3 is TGCGCCAGCAGCCAAGAGTCGGGCAGGGGCTATGGCTACACCTTC.

The rearrangement uses TRBV4-1 and TRBJ2-3; weak D call: TRBD2 (5 bases). Per germline, CDR1 MGHRA and CDR2 YSYEKL. V lost 0 bases and J 0 bases, leaving 16 bases between the germline ends. This CDR3 spans 18 amino acids. For the CDR3, the DNA is TGCGCCAGCAGCCAAGATAATTGGAGGACCGCTAGCACAGATACGCAGTATTTT. Its protein product is CASSQDNWRTASTDTQYF.

This clone is a singleton in its sample. The genes are TRBV12-5 and TRBJ1-4, with a weak D call TRBD1 (5 bases). Trimming cost V 1 base and J 7 bases, with 7 bases left between them. From germline, CDR1 is LGHNT and CDR2 FRNRAP. The CDR3 sequence is 13 residues long. The CDR3 coding sequence is TGTGCTAGTGGTTTGGGGACATCTGAAAAACTGTTTTTT. Translating gives CASGLGTSEKLFF.

In this sample, this clone turned up once. The rearrangement uses TRBV7-2 and TRBJ2-1; TRBD1 is a possible D gene (6 bases). Trimming removed 4 bases from V and 3 bases from J, with 25 bases in between. This CDR3 contains 19 residues. Germline V gene sequence: CDR1 SGHTA, CDR2 FQGNSA. CDR3 coding DNA: TGTGCCAGCAGCTCATCACGGCGGCGGGCAGGGGAGATCTACAATGAGCAGTTCTTC. Its translation is CASSSSRRRAGEIYNEQFF.

The chain is built from TRBV6-5 and TRBJ2-2; no firm D call. V was clipped by 10 bases and J by 2 bases, with 11 bases between them. Germline V CDR1 and CDR2: MNHEY, SVGAGI. This CDR3 has 13 residues. The CDR3 loop reads CAIRRENTGELFF. The CDR3 nucleotides are TGTGCCATCAGGCGAGAAAACACCGGGGAGCTGTTTTTT.

The chain is built from TRBV2 and TRBJ2-2, with TRBD2 matching 9 bases. Germline trimming cut 7 bases from V and 0 bases from J; bases unmatched to any gene: 3. The germline V gene has CDR1 SNHLY and CDR2 FYNNEI. CDR3 size: 15 residues. This CDR3 reads CASISGRTNTGELFF. As DNA, the CDR3 is TGTGCCAGCATCAGCGGGAGGACGAACACCGGGGAGCTGTTTTTT.

The chain recombines TRBV27 with TRBJ2-7, with D possibly being TRBD2 (6 bases). V lost 8 bases to trimming and J lost 5 bases, with 16 bases between them. CDR3 length: 13 residues. The germline V gene has CDR1 MNHEY and CDR2 SMNVEV (reference sequence). In nucleotides, the CDR3 is TGTGCCAGCGGCTTAAGAGGGAGGAACGAGCAGTACTTC. Its protein is CASGLRGRNEQYF.